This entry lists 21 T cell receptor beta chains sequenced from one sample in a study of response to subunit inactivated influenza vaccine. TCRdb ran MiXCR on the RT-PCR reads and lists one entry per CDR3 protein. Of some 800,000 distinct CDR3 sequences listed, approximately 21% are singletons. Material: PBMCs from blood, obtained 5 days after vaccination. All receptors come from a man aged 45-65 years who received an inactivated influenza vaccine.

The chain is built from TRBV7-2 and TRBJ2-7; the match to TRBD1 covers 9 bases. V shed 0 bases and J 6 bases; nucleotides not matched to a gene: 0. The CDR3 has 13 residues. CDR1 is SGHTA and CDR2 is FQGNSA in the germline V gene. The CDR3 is CASSLATGGEQYF. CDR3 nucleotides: TGTGCCAGCAGCTTAGCGACAGGGGGCGAGCAGTACTTC.

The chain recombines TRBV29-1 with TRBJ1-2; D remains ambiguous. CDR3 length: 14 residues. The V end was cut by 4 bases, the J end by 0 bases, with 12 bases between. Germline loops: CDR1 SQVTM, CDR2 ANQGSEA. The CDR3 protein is CSVGTHTTNYGYTF. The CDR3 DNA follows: TGCAGCGTTGGGACTCATACAACTAACTATGGCTACACCTTC.

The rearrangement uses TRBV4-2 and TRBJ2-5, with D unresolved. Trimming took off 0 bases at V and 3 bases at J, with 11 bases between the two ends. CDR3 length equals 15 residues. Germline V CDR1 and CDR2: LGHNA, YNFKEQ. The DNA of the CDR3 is TGTGCCAGCAGCCAAGAAGGTGGCAGCAAAGAGACCCAGTACTTC. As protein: CASSQEGGSKETQYF.

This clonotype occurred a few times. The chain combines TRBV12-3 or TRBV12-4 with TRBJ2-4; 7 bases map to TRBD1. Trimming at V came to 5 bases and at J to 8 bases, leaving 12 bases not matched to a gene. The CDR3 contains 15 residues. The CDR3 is CASSLRGGVGDIQYF. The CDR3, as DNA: TGTGCCAGCAGTCTCCGAGGGGGCGTTGGGGACATTCAGTACTTC.

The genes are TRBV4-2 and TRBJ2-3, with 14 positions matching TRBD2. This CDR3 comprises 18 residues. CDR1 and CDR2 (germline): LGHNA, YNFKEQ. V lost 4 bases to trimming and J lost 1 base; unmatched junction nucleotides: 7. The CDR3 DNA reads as TGTGCCAGCAGCCCCCAGGCGGGACTAGCGGGAGGCACAGATACGCAGTATTTT. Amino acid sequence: CASSPQAGLAGGTDTQYF.

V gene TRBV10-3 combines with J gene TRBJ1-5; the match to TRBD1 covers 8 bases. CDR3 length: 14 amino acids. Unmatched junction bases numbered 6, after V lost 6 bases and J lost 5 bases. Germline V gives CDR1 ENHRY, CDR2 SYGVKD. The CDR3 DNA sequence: TGTGCCATCAGCAGACAGGGGTTAGATCAGCCCCAGCATTTT. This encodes CAISRQGLDQPQHF.

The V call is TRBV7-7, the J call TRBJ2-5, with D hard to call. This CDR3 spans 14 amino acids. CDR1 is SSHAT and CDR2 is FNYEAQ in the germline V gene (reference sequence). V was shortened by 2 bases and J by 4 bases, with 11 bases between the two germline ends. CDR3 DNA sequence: TGTGCCAGCAGCTTAAGGGCAGTTTTAGAGACCCAGTACTTC. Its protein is CASSLRAVLETQYF.

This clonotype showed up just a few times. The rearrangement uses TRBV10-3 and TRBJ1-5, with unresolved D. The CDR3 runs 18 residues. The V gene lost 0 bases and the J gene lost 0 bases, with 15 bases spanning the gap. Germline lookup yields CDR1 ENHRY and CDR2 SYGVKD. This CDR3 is CAISESELSLYSNQPQHF. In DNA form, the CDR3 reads TGTGCCATCAGTGAGTCAGAACTGTCACTTTATAGCAATCAGCCCCAGCATTTT.

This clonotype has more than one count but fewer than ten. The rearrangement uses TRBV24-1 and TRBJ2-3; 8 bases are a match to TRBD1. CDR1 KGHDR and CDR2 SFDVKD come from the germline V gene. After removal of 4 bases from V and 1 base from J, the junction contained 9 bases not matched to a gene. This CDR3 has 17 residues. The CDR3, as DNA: TGTGCCACCAGTGACCCACCAGGGACAGGTGGCACAGATACGCAGTATTTT. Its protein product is CATSDPPGTGGTDTQYF.

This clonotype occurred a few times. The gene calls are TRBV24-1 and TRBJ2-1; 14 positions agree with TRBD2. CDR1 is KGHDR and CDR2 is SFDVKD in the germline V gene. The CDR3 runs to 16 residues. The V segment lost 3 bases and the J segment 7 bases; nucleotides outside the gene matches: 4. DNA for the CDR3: TGTGCCACCAGTGATGCGGGACTAGCGGGAGCTAATGAGCAGTTCTTC. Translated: CATSDAGLAGANEQFF.

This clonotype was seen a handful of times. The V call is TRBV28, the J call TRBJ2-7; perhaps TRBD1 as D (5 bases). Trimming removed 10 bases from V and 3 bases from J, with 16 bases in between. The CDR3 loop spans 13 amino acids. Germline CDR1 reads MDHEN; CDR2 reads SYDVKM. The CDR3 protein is CAIQGPPRYEQYF. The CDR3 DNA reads TGTGCCATCCAGGGCCCACCTCGCTACGAGCAGTACTTC.

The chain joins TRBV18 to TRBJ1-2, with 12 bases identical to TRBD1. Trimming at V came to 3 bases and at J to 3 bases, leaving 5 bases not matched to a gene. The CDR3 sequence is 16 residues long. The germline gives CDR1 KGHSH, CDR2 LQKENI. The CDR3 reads CASSPGTGGAHYGYTF. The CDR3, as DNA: TGTGCCAGCTCACCCGGGACAGGGGGCGCCCACTATGGCTACACCTTC.

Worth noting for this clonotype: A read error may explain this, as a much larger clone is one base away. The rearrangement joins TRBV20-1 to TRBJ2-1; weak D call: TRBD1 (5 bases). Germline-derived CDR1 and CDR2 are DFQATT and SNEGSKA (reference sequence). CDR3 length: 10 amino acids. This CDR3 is CGQGIDEQFF. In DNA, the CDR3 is TGCGGCCAGGGTATAGATGAGCAGTTCTTC.

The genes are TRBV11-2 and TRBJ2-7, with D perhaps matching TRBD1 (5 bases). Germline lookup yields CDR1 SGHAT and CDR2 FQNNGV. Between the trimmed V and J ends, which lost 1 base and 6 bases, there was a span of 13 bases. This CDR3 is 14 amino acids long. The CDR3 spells CASSLVSGQGEQYF. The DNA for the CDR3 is TGTGCCAGCAGCTTAGTATCCGGCCAGGGCGAGCAGTACTTC.

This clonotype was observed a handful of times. The CDR3 here is CSAWGHEQFF. The CDR3 DNA reads TGCAGTGCCTGGGGCCATGAGCAGTTCTTC. The genes are TRBV20-1 and TRBJ2-1, with D tentatively TRBD1 (5 bases). Looked up from germline, CDR1 is DFQATT and CDR2 is SNEGSKA (reference sequence). This CDR3 region has 10 residues. With 6 bases removed from V and 8 bases from J, the gap between germline ends came to 8 bases.

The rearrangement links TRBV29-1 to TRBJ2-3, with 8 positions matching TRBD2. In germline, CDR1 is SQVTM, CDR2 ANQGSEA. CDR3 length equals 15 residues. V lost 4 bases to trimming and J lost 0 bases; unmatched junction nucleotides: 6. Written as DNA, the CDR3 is TGCAGCGTTGCTAGCGGGTCGACCAGCACAGATACGCAGTATTTT. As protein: CSVASGSTSTDTQYF.

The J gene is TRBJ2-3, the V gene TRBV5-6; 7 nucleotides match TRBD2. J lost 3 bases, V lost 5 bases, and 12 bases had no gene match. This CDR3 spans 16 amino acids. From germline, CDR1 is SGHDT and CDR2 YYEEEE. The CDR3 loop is CASSGSPAGSTDTQYF. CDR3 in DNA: TGTGCCAGCAGTGGGTCCCCAGCGGGATCGACAGATACGCAGTATTTT.

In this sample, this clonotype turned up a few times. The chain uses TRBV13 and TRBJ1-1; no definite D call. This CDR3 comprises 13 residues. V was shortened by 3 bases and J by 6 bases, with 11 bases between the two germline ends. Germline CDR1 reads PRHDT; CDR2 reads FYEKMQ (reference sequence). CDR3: CASSFERLSEAFF. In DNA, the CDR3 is TGTGCCAGCAGCTTCGAGCGGCTGTCTGAAGCTTTCTTT.

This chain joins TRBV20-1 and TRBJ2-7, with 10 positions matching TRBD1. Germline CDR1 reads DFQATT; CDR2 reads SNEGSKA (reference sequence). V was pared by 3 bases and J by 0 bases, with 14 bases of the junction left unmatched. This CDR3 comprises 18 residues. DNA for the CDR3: TGCAGTGCTAGGGACAGGGGGGGGATTCGTCTTATCTCCTACGAGCAGTACTTC. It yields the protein CSARDRGGIRLISYEQYF.

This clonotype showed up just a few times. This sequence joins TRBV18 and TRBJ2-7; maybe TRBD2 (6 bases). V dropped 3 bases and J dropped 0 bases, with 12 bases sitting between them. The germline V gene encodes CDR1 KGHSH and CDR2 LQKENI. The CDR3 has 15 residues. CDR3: CASSPSMGGSYEQYF. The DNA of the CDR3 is TGTGCCAGCTCACCGTCAATGGGGGGCTCCTACGAGCAGTACTTC.

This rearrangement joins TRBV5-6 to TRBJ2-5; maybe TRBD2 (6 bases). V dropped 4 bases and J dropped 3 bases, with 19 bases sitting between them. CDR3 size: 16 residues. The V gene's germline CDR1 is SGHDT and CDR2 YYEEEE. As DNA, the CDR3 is TGTGCCAGCAGCGACCCCCAACACGGAGGGAAAGAGACCCAGTACTTC. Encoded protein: CASSDPQHGGKETQYF.